This T cell receptor beta chain was obtained from a study of blood T cell repertoires in COVID-19 (dated by TCRdb to 2020 to 2021). The study in broad terms: The collaborator samples originated in the United States, Italy and Spain and spanned the acute and convalescent phases of COVID-19. The material from the prospective study consisted of cDNA or gDNA derived from T cells, B-cell-depleted T cells, or PBMCs. The dataset comprised deeply sampled blood TCRbeta repertoires from subjects exposed to, actively infected with, or recovered from COVID-19. The repertoires were released in a freely available public database intended as a resource for research on the immune response to SARS-CoV-2. The samples were drawn from the first 160 participants of the ongoing ImmuneRACE study and from under 1,500 subjects provided by 6 global collaborators. Nearly every sample came with metadata listing a de-identified subject ID, COVID-19 status, age in years and sex. Where available, HLA class I and class II types were obtained from metadata supplied by the sample provider rather than from assay-based typing.

About this clone: The clone's antigen remains unknown. No per-base quality is available; no much larger clone lies one base away.

Here is what the overall study found, with its caveats: How much clinical and demographic metadata was included differed by source and by participant, and the metadata was provided uncurated.

TCRbeta CDR3 regions were amplified from genomic DNA by means of the immunoSEQ Assay, a bias-controlled multiplex PCR. The authors' pipeline ran thus. Nucleated cell counts per sample were estimated from amplification of reference gene primers within the assay. To quantify the absolute abundance of each unique TCRbeta CDR3 rearrangement, sequence reads were collapsed and filtered. For each sample, productive Simpson clonality was calculated by taking the square root of Simpson's diversity index across productive rearrangements. Not all clones reach the TCRdb copy of this immuneACCESS table, which keeps in-frame sequences only. Checked studies attribute under half of the gap to unresolved V genes and leave the rest unexplained. V and J calls and clone size are as listed in that table; D and trimming were resolved from the DNA. This sample comprises approximately 150,000 clones, around nine tenths of them detected only once. The top ten clones comprise roughly 8% of the sample.

Collaborating institutions collected whole blood in K2EDTA tubes following their own protocols. For TCRbeta analysis, collaborator samples were shipped as frozen whole blood, as isolated PBMCs, or as DNA extracted from either sample type. CDR1 and CDR2 were assigned from the germline V gene (reference sequence) as GTSNPN and SVGIG. V and J lose 5 bases and 0 bases, and a span of 7 bases separates them. The CDR3 sequence holds 12 residues, the cysteine and phenylalanine included. Only the CDR3 region is kept as DNA, spanning 36 bases read in frame from base 1. The chain is assembled from TRBV30 and TRBJ2-5; the D gene is possibly TRBD1, with 5 bases matching. The sequence was obtained from a woman aged 50 to 60 with active or convalescent COVID-19. The specimen sequenced was peripheral blood. The nucleotide sequence reads TGTGCCTGGGCCAGGGACCAAGAGACCCAGTACTTC. It translates to CAWARDQETQYF.